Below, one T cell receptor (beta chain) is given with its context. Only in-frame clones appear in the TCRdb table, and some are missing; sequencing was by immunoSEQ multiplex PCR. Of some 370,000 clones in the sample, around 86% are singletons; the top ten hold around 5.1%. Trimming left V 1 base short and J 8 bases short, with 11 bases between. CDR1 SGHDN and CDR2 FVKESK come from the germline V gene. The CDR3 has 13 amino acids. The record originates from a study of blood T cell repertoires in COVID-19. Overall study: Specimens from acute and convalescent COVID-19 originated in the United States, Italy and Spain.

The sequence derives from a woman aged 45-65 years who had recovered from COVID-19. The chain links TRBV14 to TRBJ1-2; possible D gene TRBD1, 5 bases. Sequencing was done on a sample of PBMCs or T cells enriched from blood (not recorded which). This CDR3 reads CASSQAGVGGYTF. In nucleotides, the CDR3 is TGTGCCAGCAGCCAAGCGGGGGTGGGCGGCTACACCTTC.